These 26 T cell receptor beta chains share one sample of origin, sequenced in a study of radiotherapy plus CTLA-4 blockade in lung cancer. Sequencing was performed with immunoSEQ multiplex PCR; in TCRdb, only in-frame clones are kept and a portion is missing. The sample lists 65,000 to 95,000 clones, around 87% seen once, with less than 45% in the top ten. Sample: peripheral blood, taken from a patient treated with radiotherapy plus ipilimumab. These receptors all come from a human donor with non-small cell lung cancer that progressed on radiotherapy plus ipilimumab.

This chain uses TRBV2 with TRBJ2-2; D not resolved. CDR1 is SNHLY and CDR2 is FYNNEI in the germline V gene. The V end was cut by 1 base, the J end by 5 bases, with 8 bases between. This CDR3 comprises 14 residues. The CDR3 region is CASSEEAQTGELFF. CDR3 DNA sequence: TGTGCCAGCAGTGAAGAGGCTCAGACCGGGGAGCTGTTTTTT.

Here the CDR3 reads CASSVEGSYNEQFF. DNA for the CDR3: TGTGCCAGCAGCGTCGAAGGCTCCTACAATGAGCAGTTCTTC. The chain employs TRBV11-2 and TRBJ2-1; D ambiguous. The CDR3 covers 14 residues. Germline V gene sequence: CDR1 SGHAT, CDR2 FQNNGV. The V end was cut by 5 bases, the J end by 0 bases, with 8 bases between.

CDR3 sequence (DNA): TGTGCCAGCAGTCCTAGACTAGCGGGAGGGCCGAATGAGCAGTTCTTC. Amino acids: CASSPRLAGGPNEQFF. This rearrangement joins TRBV27 to TRBJ2-1; TRBD2 matches at 14 bases. V shed 5 bases and J 7 bases; nucleotides not matched to a gene: 7. CDR1 and CDR2 from the germline V gene are MNHEY and SMNVEV (reference sequence). The CDR3 length is 16 residues.

A single count supports this clone. This rearrangement joins TRBV27 to TRBJ1-1; the D is unclear. Per the germline V gene, CDR1 is MNHEY and CDR2 is SMNVEV (reference sequence). The CDR3 extends over 13 amino acids. V was cut by 4 bases and J by 2 bases, with 8 bases left in between. CDR3 in amino acids: CASSWSGNTEAFF. CDR3 nucleotides: TGTGCCAGCAGTTGGTCTGGAAACACTGAAGCTTTCTTT.

In its sample, this clone was seen a few times. The gene calls are TRBV21-1 and TRBJ2-1. TRBV21-1 is a recognized pseudogene. This CDR3 spans 19 amino acids. CDR3 DNA: TGTGCCAGCAGCCCTCGCGGGCAGGGCCAGAATCACTCCTACAATGAGCAGTTCTTC. Protein: CASSPRGQGQNHSYNEQFF.

The chain uses TRBV6-1 and TRBJ1-1, with TRBD1 matching over 10 bases. V lost 7 bases to trimming and J lost 1 base; unmatched junction nucleotides: 6. Germline CDR1 MNHNS, CDR2 SASEGT. This CDR3 has 15 amino acids. The CDR3 region has the DNA TGTGCCAGCACCAGACAGGGGGCGACGAACACTGAAGCTTTCTTT. This translates into CASTRQGATNTEAFF.

The rearrangement links TRBV4-2 to TRBJ1-2; unclear D gene. This CDR3 contains 14 residues. The germline V gene has CDR1 LGHNA and CDR2 YNFKEQ. The V end was cut by 1 base, the J end by 4 bases, with 10 bases between. The CDR3 DNA sequence: TGTGCCAGCAGCCAAGTGCCGGGGTCCTATGGCTACACCTTC. This codes for CASSQVPGSYGYTF.

This chain uses TRBV2 with TRBJ2-5; TRBD1 or TRBD2 may be the D gene (5 bases each). The J call may not be correct, given that the DNA end is closer to TRBJ2-7. Germline CDR1 reads SNHLY; CDR2 reads FYNNEI. This CDR3 has 13 residues. The CDR3, as DNA: TGTGCCAGCAAGAGGGACGGATCCTACGAGCAGTACTTC. Translating gives CASKRDGSYEQYF.

CDR3 DNA: TGTGCCAGCAGCCGTAGCGGCTTCCTCCCTAGCACAGATACGCAGTATTTT. This gives the protein CASSRSGFLPSTDTQYF. V gene TRBV7-9 combines with J gene TRBJ2-3; possibly TRBD2 for D (6 bases). CDR1 and CDR2 from the germline V gene are SEHNR and FQNEAQ (reference sequence). V lost 5 bases to trimming and J lost 0 bases, with 18 bases between them. This CDR3 region has 17 residues.

The chain recombines TRBV23-1 with TRBJ2-1; the match to TRBD1 covers 8 bases. TRBV23-1 belongs to the ORF category, with a function that is uncertain. The CDR3 sequence is 15 residues long. The V segment lost 7 bases and the J segment 6 bases; nucleotides outside the gene matches: 11. Written as DNA, the CDR3 is TGCGCCAGCACCCCGGACAGGGAGATCGTCAATGAGCAGTTCTTC. Protein: CASTPDREIVNEQFF.

The rearrangement uses TRBV28 and TRBJ2-3, with no clear D. Germline CDR1 and CDR2: MDHEN and SYDVKM. Trimming took 6 bases from V and 8 from J, leaving 15 bases between them. The CDR3 covers 13 residues. CDR3 amino acids: CASSLLEQSTQYF. The CDR3, as DNA: TGTGCCAGCAGCCTCCTAGAACAGAGTACGCAGTATTTT.

This sequence joins TRBV27 and TRBJ2-3; 11 positions match TRBD2. CDR1 MNHEY and CDR2 SMNVEV come from the germline V gene (reference sequence). The CDR3 runs to 17 residues. The J segment lost 4 bases and the V segment lost 4 bases, leaving 10 bases of the junction unmatched. In DNA, the CDR3 is TGTGCCAGCAGTTCATCGACTAGCGGGACTATCGCAGATACGCAGTATTTT. It encodes CASSSSTSGTIADTQYF.

This rearrangement joins TRBV5-4 to TRBJ2-1; a possible D gene is TRBD1 (5 bases). Germline V CDR1 and CDR2: SGHNT, YYREEE (reference sequence). This CDR3 is 15 amino acids long. V was cut by 0 bases and J by 6 bases, with 13 bases left in between. The chain's CDR3 is CASSLEGIRGNEQFF. The CDR3 DNA follows: TGTGCCAGCAGCTTGGAGGGGATTAGGGGCAATGAGCAGTTCTTC.

The chain uses TRBV6-1 and TRBJ1-5; D remains ambiguous. In germline, CDR1 is MNHNS, CDR2 SASEGT. This CDR3 comprises 14 residues. V was pared by 1 base and J by 3 bases, with 7 bases between. The CDR3 sequence: CASSEGENNQPQHF. The CDR3 coding sequence is TGTGCCAGCAGTGAAGGGGAGAACAATCAGCCCCAGCATTTT.

On this clone itself: One junction end does not reproduce the germline sequence, and a read error may be involved. This rearrangement joins TRBV7-7 to TRBJ2-5, with TRBD2 matching 11 bases. This CDR3 has 16 amino acids. CDR1 and CDR2 (germline): SSHAT, FNYEAQ (reference sequence). CDR3 sequence reads: CASSPDSGRAQETQYF. In DNA form, the CDR3 reads TGTGCTAGCAGCCCGGATAGCGGGAGGGCTCAAGAGACCCAGTACTTC.

This clone was seen a single time. V is TRBV30 and J is TRBJ1-1; D gene unclear. CDR3 size: 15 residues. Germline CDR1 and CDR2: GTSNPN and SVGIG (reference sequence). V was shortened by 3 bases and J by 0 bases, with 14 bases between the two germline ends. CDR3 nucleotide sequence: TGTGCCTGGAGGGCAGGTACCTATCTGAACACTGAAGCTTTCTTT. Translation: CAWRAGTYLNTEAFF.

This chain uses TRBV7-3 with TRBJ2-3; TRBD1 matches 11 bases. The CDR3 runs 16 residues. The germline V gene has CDR1 SGHTA and CDR2 FQGTGA. V was pared by 2 bases and J by 2 bases, with 3 bases of the junction left unmatched. The CDR3 protein is CASSLHGQGATDTQYF. The CDR3 nucleotides are TGTGCCAGCAGCTTACATGGACAGGGGGCCACAGATACGCAGTATTTT.

This chain links TRBV15 with TRBJ1-5; 10 bases are shared with TRBD1. Germline V lookup: CDR1 LNHNV, CDR2 YYDKDF (reference sequence). CDR3 size: 16 residues. After removal of 6 bases from V and 1 base from J, the junction contained 6 bases not matched to a gene. The CDR3 reads CATRDRGSSSNQPQHF. The CDR3 DNA is TGTGCCACCAGGGACAGGGGGAGTTCCAGCAATCAGCCCCAGCATTTT.

J is TRBJ1-5 and V is TRBV29-1, with D unresolved. Germline V gene sequence: CDR1 SQVTM, CDR2 ANQGSEA. CDR3 length: 13 residues. Trimming pared 2 bases from V and 4 bases from J, leaving 9 bases between. The CDR3 sequence is CSVEFARNQPQHF. CDR3 sequence (DNA): TGCAGCGTTGAATTCGCAAGAAATCAGCCCCAGCATTTT.

V usage is TRBV28 and J usage is TRBJ1-4, with D hard to call. The V gene's germline CDR1 is MDHEN and CDR2 SYDVKM. This CDR3 has 16 residues. V was pared by 3 bases and J by 4 bases, with 15 bases between. As DNA, the CDR3 is TGTGCCAGCAGTTTGGGAGGAGGGCCTGGTAATGAAAAACTGTTTTTT. This sequence encodes CASSLGGGPGNEKLFF.

Remarks on this clone: The identical CDR3 is also encoded by other nucleotide sequences in the sample. The rearrangement links TRBV5-6 to TRBJ2-5, with 11 bases identical to TRBD2. CDR1 SGHDT and CDR2 YYEEEE come from the germline V gene. The CDR3 extends over 14 amino acids. With 0 bases clipped from V and 5 bases from J, the junction kept 0 bases outside the gene matches. The CDR3 DNA reads as TGTGCCAGCAGCTTGGGACTAGCGGGGGAGACCCAGTACTTC. This gives the protein CASSLGLAGETQYF.

The chain couples TRBV7-9 to TRBJ1-5; tentative D call: TRBD1 (5 bases). The CDR3 spans 12 residues. With 4 bases removed from V and 7 bases from J, the gap between germline ends came to 8 bases. Germline CDR1 reads SEHNR; CDR2 reads FQNEAQ (reference sequence). As DNA, the CDR3 is TGTGCCAGCAGCTCCGGGACCCAGCCCCAGCATTTT. Translating it yields CASSSGTQPQHF.

The chain joins TRBV6-1 to TRBJ2-6, with D unresolved. Trimming pared 0 bases from V and 2 bases from J, leaving 2 bases between. The CDR3 is 14 amino acids. CDR1 MNHNS and CDR2 SASEGT come from the germline V gene. CDR3 sequence: CASSEAAGANVLTF. DNA for the CDR3: TGTGCCAGCAGTGAAGCAGCTGGGGCCAACGTCCTGACTTTC.

V is TRBV5-1 and J is TRBJ1-2, with TRBD1 matching over 10 bases. The V segment lost 3 bases and the J segment 4 bases; nucleotides outside the gene matches: 9. The CDR3 is 16 residues long. Germline lookup yields CDR1 SGHRS and CDR2 YFSETQ. The CDR3 sequence is CASSSHSTGGAYGYTF. In DNA form, the CDR3 reads TGCGCCAGCAGCTCCCACTCGACAGGGGGCGCCTATGGCTACACCTTC.

This sequence joins TRBV5-8 and TRBJ2-5, with D perhaps matching TRBD1 (6 bases). This CDR3 region has 17 residues. CDR1 and CDR2 from the germline V gene are SGHTS and YDEGEE. Trimming stripped 0 bases from V and 1 base from J, with 16 bases between. The CDR3 coding sequence is TGTGCCAGCAGCTTGGCCTTTAGACAGGCCGTCCAAGAGACCCAGTACTTC. This sequence encodes CASSLAFRQAVQETQYF.

The chain joins TRBV5-1 to TRBJ2-1, with D possibly being TRBD2 (6 bases). The V gene's germline CDR1 is SGHRS and CDR2 YFSETQ. The V end was cut by 3 bases, the J end by 1 base, with 8 bases between. This CDR3 has 14 amino acids. The CDR3 DNA reads as TGCGCCAGCAGCTCACGGGGGTCCTACAATGAGCAGTTCTTC. Translation gives CASSSRGSYNEQFF. The full variable domain, in which reference TRBV5-1 and TRBJ2-1 provide the parts outside the CDR3, is KAGVTQTPRYLIKTRGQQVTLSCSPISGHRSVSWYQQTPGQGLQFLFEYFSETQRNKGNFPGRFSGRQFSNSRSEMNVSTLELGDSALYLCASSSRGSYNEQFFGPGTRLTVL.